The 30 T cell receptor beta chains presented below share a single source sample, sequenced in a study of cytomegalovirus exposure and HLA in healthy donors. Primers included in the PCR were 60 Vbeta and 13 Jbeta primers. Assay: immunoSEQ multiplex PCR; the TCRdb copy retains only in-frame clones and omits some. Among over 55,000 clones listed, 70% were seen once. The sample was PBMCs. The receptors stem from a woman in her fifties or sixties in good health and CMV-seropositive.

V is TRBV19 and J is TRBJ2-7; 10 nucleotides align to TRBD2. V shed 3 bases and J 5 bases; nucleotides not matched to a gene: 1. This CDR3 comprises 13 residues. The germline V gene has CDR1 LNHDA and CDR2 SQIVND (reference sequence). The CDR3 nucleotides read TGTGCCAGTAGTATTAGCGGGAGGAACGAGCAGTACTTC. Translating it yields CASSISGRNEQYF. Looking up the rest from reference TRBV19 and TRBJ2-7 gives the full variable domain: DGGITQSPKYLFRKEGQNVTLSCEQNLNHDAMYWYRQDPGQGLRLIYYSQIVNDFQKGDIAEGYSVSREKKESFPLTVTSAQKNPTAFYLCASSISGRNEQYFGPGTRLTVT.

There are a few counts of this clone. V and J are TRBV2 and TRBJ1-6, with D tentatively TRBD1 (5 bases). Germline V CDR1 and CDR2: SNHLY, FYNNEI. Trimming took off 10 bases at V and 8 bases at J, with 24 bases between the two ends. This CDR3 is built from 16 residues. As DNA, the CDR3 is TGTGCCATCCCCAGGGCAGGAAGTTCTAGGGATTCACCCCTCCACTTT. Its translation: CAIPRAGSSRDSPLHF. Using reference TRBV2 and TRBJ1-6 for the parts outside the CDR3, the full variable domain is EPEVTQTPSHQVTQMGQEVILRCVPISNHLYFYWYRQILGQKVEFLVSFYNNEISEKSEIFDDQFSVERPDGSNFTLKIRSTKLEDSAMYFCAIPRAGSSRDSPLHFGNGTRLTVT.

In this sample, this clone turned up once. The genes are TRBV5-4 and TRBJ2-5, with TRBD1 matching 7 bases. With 5 bases clipped from V and 1 base from J, the junction kept 8 bases outside the gene matches. The CDR3 covers 15 residues. Germline CDR1 reads SGHNT; CDR2 reads YYREEE (reference sequence). The CDR3 loop is CASRPTTGIQETQYF. The CDR3 DNA reads as TGTGCCAGCAGACCTACGACAGGGATCCAAGAGACCCAGTACTTC.

The rearrangement uses TRBV5-3 and TRBJ1-5, with 8 nucleotides matching TRBD1. TRBV5-3 is sorted into the ORF group, with uncertain function. The CDR3 length is 15 residues. The junction had 8 bases not matched to a gene; V was cut back by 2 bases and J by 7 bases. The CDR3 here is CARSFEGQARQPQHF. CDR3 bases: TGTGCCAGAAGCTTTGAGGGACAGGCTCGACAGCCCCAGCATTTT.

The V call is TRBV5-1, the J call TRBJ2-1; weak D call: TRBD2 (5 bases). Trimming shortened V by 0 bases and J by 4 bases, and 11 bases separated the two germline ends. Germline V lookup: CDR1 SGHRS, CDR2 YFSETQ. There are 15 residues in the CDR3. Here the CDR3 reads CASSLGGSEYNEQFF. As DNA, the CDR3 is TGCGCCAGCAGCTTGGGAGGGTCGGAGTACAATGAGCAGTTCTTC. The full variable domain, in which reference TRBV5-1 and TRBJ2-1 provide the parts outside the CDR3, is KAGVTQTPRYLIKTRGQQVTLSCSPISGHRSVSWYQQTPGQGLQFLFEYFSETQRNKGNFPGRFSGRQFSNSRSEMNVSTLELGDSALYLCASSLGGSEYNEQFFGPGTRLTVL.

V is TRBV6-4 and J is TRBJ2-5, with TRBD1 identical over 9 bases. With 6 bases clipped from V and 0 bases from J, the junction kept 5 bases outside the gene matches. The CDR3 is made up of 15 amino acids. The germline V gene has CDR1 MRHNA and CDR2 SNTAGT. CDR3 region: CASSPGTGNQETQYF. The CDR3 DNA is TGTGCCAGCAGCCCCGGGACAGGGAACCAAGAGACCCAGTACTTC.

This clone showed up just once. The rearrangement uses TRBV6-5 and TRBJ1-1; D may be TRBD1 (5 bases). In germline, CDR1 is MNHEY, CDR2 SVGAGI. Trimming took 3 bases from V and 0 from J, leaving 14 bases between them. The CDR3 runs 16 residues. The chain's CDR3 is CASSYYAGSMNTEAFF. CDR3 DNA: TGTGCCAGCAGTTATTACGCAGGGTCCATGAACACTGAAGCTTTCTTT.

V gene TRBV6-5 combines with J gene TRBJ1-5, with unresolved D. Trimming took off 4 bases at V and 1 base at J, with 5 bases between the two ends. CDR1 MNHEY and CDR2 SVGAGI come from the germline V gene. CDR3 length: 13 amino acids. The CDR3 bases are TGTGCCAGCAGTTTTCAGAGCAATCAGCCCCAGCATTTT. As protein: CASSFQSNQPQHF.

This clone showed up just a few times. The rearrangement joins TRBV19 to TRBJ1-1, with a weak D call TRBD1 (6 bases). There are 15 residues in the CDR3. Trimming cost V 4 bases and J 1 base, with 13 bases left between them. The V gene's germline CDR1 is LNHDA and CDR2 SQIVND (reference sequence). Here the CDR3 DNA reads TGTGCCAGTAGTAGACGACAGGACTCGAACACTGAAGCTTTCTTT. Translating it yields CASSRRQDSNTEAFF.

This clone was picked up many times. The chain has TRBV27 and TRBJ1-2; 7 bases are shared with TRBD1. The CDR3 length is 15 residues. CDR1 is MNHEY, CDR2 SMNVEV, per germline (reference sequence). The V and J ends lost 0 bases and 4 bases, in that order; junction bases with no gene match: 5. CDR3 loop: CASSLSGGSAYGYTF. Here the CDR3 DNA reads TGTGCCAGCAGTTTATCAGGGGGCAGTGCCTATGGCTACACCTTC.

The V gene is TRBV4-3, the J gene TRBJ2-7; 8 bases line up with TRBD2. Germline trimming cut 1 base from V and 4 bases from J; bases unmatched to any gene: 6. CDR1 LGHNA and CDR2 YSLEER come from the germline V gene. The CDR3 runs to 15 residues. The CDR3: CASSQGASGLYEQYF. The CDR3 DNA reads TGCGCCAGCAGCCAAGGGGCTAGCGGGCTGTACGAGCAGTACTTC.

This clone was found once. The genes are TRBV7-9 and TRBJ1-2, with 9 nucleotides matching TRBD1. V was clipped by 6 bases and J by 3 bases; unmatched bases: 17. There are 18 residues in the CDR3. Germline-derived CDR1 and CDR2 are SEHNR and FQNEAQ (reference sequence). The CDR3 region has the DNA TGTGCCAGCAGGGGACCGGGACAGGGTACGAGGAGGTACTATGGCTACACCTTC. This encodes CASRGPGQGTRRYYGYTF.

Concerning this clone itself: This same CDR3 is encoded by further DNA sequences in the sample. This chain uses TRBV19 with TRBJ2-1; 10 nucleotides align to TRBD2. Germline loops: CDR1 LNHDA, CDR2 SQIVND (reference sequence). This CDR3 spans 15 amino acids. The ends lost 3 bases at V and 10 bases at J; junction bases unmatched: 9. The CDR3 spells CASSMGLAGVGEQFF. For the CDR3, the DNA is TGTGCCAGTAGTATGGGGCTAGCGGGGGTAGGGGAGCAGTTCTTC. Full variable domain (missing parts from reference TRBV19 and TRBJ2-1): DGGITQSPKYLFRKEGQNVTLSCEQNLNHDAMYWYRQDPGQGLRLIYYSQIVNDFQKGDIAEGYSVSREKKESFPLTVTSAQKNPTAFYLCASSMGLAGVGEQFFGPGTRLTVL.

V usage is TRBV6-6 and J usage is TRBJ1-1; TRBD1 might be the D (6 bases). V was clipped by 5 bases and J by 3 bases, with 13 bases between them. Germline assignment: CDR1 MNHNY and CDR2 SVGAGI (reference sequence). The CDR3 has 14 amino acids. CDR3 in DNA: TGTGCCAGCAGTCCTACAGGGAGGGACACTGAAGCTTTCTTT. It is translated as CASSPTGRDTEAFF.

The rearrangement joins TRBV27 to TRBJ2-7, with a possible D match to TRBD1 (6 bases). V was clipped by 6 bases and J by 2 bases, with 11 bases between them. CDR1 MNHEY and CDR2 SMNVEV come from the germline V gene (reference sequence). This CDR3 is 13 amino acids long. The CDR3 protein is CASRPDRTYEQYF. The CDR3 nucleotides read TGTGCCAGCAGACCCGACAGGACCTACGAGCAGTACTTC.

The chain recombines TRBV6-1 with TRBJ2-3, with TRBD2 identical over 7 bases. The CDR3 loop spans 14 amino acids. J was trimmed by 2 bases and V by 8 bases; bases with no gene match: 7. Germline V gives CDR1 MNHNS, CDR2 SASEGT. This CDR3 is CASCGSSFTDTQYF. Written as DNA, the CDR3 is TGTGCCAGCTGCGGGAGTTCGTTCACAGATACGCAGTATTTT.

The chain couples TRBV4-1 to TRBJ1-1; D is ambiguous. The CDR3 sequence is 14 residues long. V was shortened by 0 bases and J by 6 bases, with 11 bases between the two germline ends. CDR1 is MGHRA and CDR2 is YSYEKL in the germline V gene. As DNA, the CDR3 is TGCGCCAGCAGCCAAGATTATACAACCGCTGAAGCTTTCTTT. It encodes CASSQDYTTAEAFF.

This chain joins TRBV11-3 and TRBJ1-1; a weak D match, TRBD1 (6 bases). Trimming left V 5 bases short and J 7 bases short, with 11 bases between. Germline CDR1 and CDR2: SGHNT and YENEEA. CDR3 length: 12 residues. CDR3 amino acids: CASSLETGEAFF. DNA of the CDR3: TGTGCCAGCAGCCTCGAGACAGGTGAAGCTTTCTTT.

This chain links TRBV27 with TRBJ2-3; tentative D call: TRBD2 (6 bases). This CDR3 is 14 amino acids long. Germline CDR1 is MNHEY and CDR2 is SMNVEV (reference sequence). The germline V and J ends were trimmed by 8 bases and 5 bases, with 17 bases remaining between them. The CDR3 DNA follows: TGTGCCAGCTCCGGGGGATATGGTGGAGATACGCAGTATTTT. This translates into CASSGGYGGDTQYF.

The gene calls are TRBV10-3 and TRBJ1-5; D perhaps matches TRBD1 (6 bases). The V and J ends lost 5 bases and 5 bases respectively, with 10 bases between them. Germline V gene data show CDR1 as ENHRY and CDR2 as SYGVKD. This CDR3 has 13 residues. For the CDR3, the DNA is TGTGCCATCAGTAGACAGGAGGATCAGCCCCAGCATTTT. Amino acid sequence: CAISRQEDQPQHF.

The chain has TRBV7-9 and TRBJ2-7; weak D call: TRBD1 (6 bases). V was cut by 5 bases and J by 6 bases, with 11 bases left in between. Germline assignment: CDR1 SEHNR and CDR2 FQNEAQ (reference sequence). This CDR3 is 12 amino acids long. The CDR3, as DNA: TGTGCCAGCAGCCCCGGACAGCGCGAGCAGTACTTC. Translated, it gives CASSPGQREQYF. Drawing the rest from reference TRBV7-9 and TRBJ2-7, the complete variable domain is DTGVSQNPRHKITKRGQNVTFRCDPISEHNRLYWYRQTLGQGPEFLTYFQNEAQLEKSRLLSDRFSAERPKGSFSTLEIQRTEQGDSAMYLCASSPGQREQYFGPGTRLTVT.

This sequence joins TRBV6-1 and TRBJ1-1; TRBD1 is a possible D gene (6 bases). The CDR3 contains 16 residues. Germline V gene lookup returns CDR1 MNHNS and CDR2 SASEGT. V lost 2 bases to trimming and J lost 3 bases, with 16 bases between them. CDR3 DNA sequence: TGTGCCAGCAGTGAATTACTGGACAGAACCGACACTGAAGCTTTCTTT. This gives the protein CASSELLDRTDTEAFF.

The chain recombines TRBV18 with TRBJ1-1, with TRBD1 as a possible D gene (5 bases). The CDR3 consists of 13 residues. V lost 0 bases to trimming and J lost 5 bases, with 7 bases between them. Germline values: CDR1 KGHSH, CDR2 LQKENI. The CDR3: CASSPPAGTEAFF. The CDR3 coding sequence is TGTGCCAGCTCACCACCCGCAGGGACTGAAGCTTTCTTT.

The chain recombines TRBV6-5 with TRBJ2-1; D ambiguous. V gave up 5 bases and J gave up 6 bases, with 11 bases separating them. Germline CDR1 is MNHEY and CDR2 is SVGAGI. CDR3 size: 13 residues. The DNA for the CDR3 is TGTGCCAGCAGTCGACTGGTAGGCAATGAGCAGTTCTTC. This sequence encodes CASSRLVGNEQFF.

Only one count was recorded for this clone. The V gene is TRBV10-3, the J gene TRBJ2-7; 9 positions match TRBD1. CDR1 is ENHRY, CDR2 SYGVKD, per germline. CDR3 length equals 17 residues. Germline trimming cut 0 bases from V and 2 bases from J; bases unmatched to any gene: 8. The CDR3 region is CAISESRGQGVAYEQYF. In DNA form, the CDR3 reads TGTGCCATCAGTGAGTCTCGGGGACAGGGTGTCGCCTACGAGCAGTACTTC.

The sample holds a few counts of this clone. V is TRBV28 and J is TRBJ2-7; D might be TRBD1 (6 bases). This CDR3 spans 14 amino acids. Per the germline V gene, CDR1 is MDHEN and CDR2 is SYDVKM. The V and J ends lost 3 bases and 3 bases respectively, with 12 bases between them. In nucleotides, the CDR3 is TGTGCCAGCAGTTTGGGACAAGAAAACTACGAGCAGTACTTC. Encoded protein: CASSLGQENYEQYF.

The V call is TRBV5-6, the J call TRBJ2-3; 8 bases line up with TRBD2. In germline, CDR1 is SGHDT, CDR2 YYEEEE. The length of the CDR3 is 17 residues. Germline trimming cut 4 bases from V and 6 bases from J; bases unmatched to any gene: 16. CDR3 region: CASSPFAPVAGRDTQYF. In DNA form, the CDR3 reads TGTGCCAGCAGCCCGTTCGCCCCAGTAGCGGGAAGGGATACGCAGTATTTT.

This clone has more than one count but fewer than ten. This chain uses TRBV5-5 with TRBJ2-1; 9 bases are shared with TRBD1. The junction had 10 bases not matched to a gene; V was cut back by 7 bases and J by 5 bases. The CDR3 consists of 15 residues. Germline V CDR1 and CDR2: SGHKS, YYEKEE (reference sequence). DNA of the CDR3: TGTGCCAGCCCACCCGGTACAGGGGGCCACAATGAGCAGTTCTTC. It specifies CASPPGTGGHNEQFF.

A few counts support this clone. The chain combines TRBV2 with TRBJ1-2; D is ambiguous. Germline CDR1 is SNHLY and CDR2 is FYNNEI. With 5 bases removed from V and 3 bases from J, the gap between germline ends came to 10 bases. The CDR3 has 13 residues. The CDR3 sequence is CASSLLDYYGYTF. For the CDR3, the DNA is TGTGCCAGCAGTCTTCTGGACTACTATGGCTACACCTTC.

The chain combines TRBV10-1 with TRBJ1-1; D unresolved. The germline V and J ends were trimmed by 2 bases and 1 base, with 11 bases remaining between them. Germline-derived CDR1 and CDR2 are WNHNN and SYGVQD (reference sequence). The CDR3 covers 15 residues. CDR3 sequence reads: CASSEDGRKNTEAFF. The CDR3 nucleotides read TGCGCCAGCAGTGAGGATGGCAGAAAGAACACTGAAGCTTTCTTT.